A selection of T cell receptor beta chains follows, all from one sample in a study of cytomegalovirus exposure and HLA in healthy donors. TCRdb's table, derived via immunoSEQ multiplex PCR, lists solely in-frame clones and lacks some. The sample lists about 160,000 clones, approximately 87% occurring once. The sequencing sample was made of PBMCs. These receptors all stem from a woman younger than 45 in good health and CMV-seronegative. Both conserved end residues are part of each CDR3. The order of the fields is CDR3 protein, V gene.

CASSRPPYNEQFF TRBV27
CASSLREFGGEQFF TRBV5-1
CSVLLGEQYF TRBV29-1
CASSSRQGGLYEQYF TRBV27
CASSYRPLGGANSGANVLTF TRBV2
CASSFLAGGRETQYF TRBV27
CASSPLGDWGTEAFF TRBV27
CASSERGVGGTDSYEQYF TRBV6-1
CSLEAGGHTDTQYF TRBV29-1
CASSLVLSGGRTDTQYF TRBV7-2
CASRTGHLRTEAFF TRBV2
CASSGTGKRPEAFF TRBV6-1
CAWSETGRGYEQYF TRBV30
CASSKALARTYEQYF TRBV7-8
CASSPGKAYEQYF TRBV18
CASSQDLDPGQGLNGYTF TRBV4-3
CASSSGLGTYEQYF TRBV7-2
CARAGTSSYEQYF TRBV10-3
CASSVGVRGTDTQYF TRBV9
CSVVRRGTEAFF TRBV29-1
CASSDLADTQYF TRBV4-2
CASRYAGGYTGELFF TRBV5-4
CASSLLPDTQYF TRBV28
CASSLSGGSYEQYF TRBV7-3
CASSVASRPGNEKLFF TRBV9
CASSLNRDRPVEGYTF TRBV9
CASSLAVSLGRTGELFF TRBV5-1
CASSPRLPSNTGELFF TRBV7-8
CASSLYGPTLAGDNYEQYF TRBV27
CASSLGWGERGYTF TRBV5-1
CASSLQGYQPQHF TRBV7-2
CASSLFVTGGPGELFF TRBV28
CASSASQGSFLFF TRBV9
CASSFGGARYEQYF TRBV27
CASSLQGAAGNTIYF TRBV2